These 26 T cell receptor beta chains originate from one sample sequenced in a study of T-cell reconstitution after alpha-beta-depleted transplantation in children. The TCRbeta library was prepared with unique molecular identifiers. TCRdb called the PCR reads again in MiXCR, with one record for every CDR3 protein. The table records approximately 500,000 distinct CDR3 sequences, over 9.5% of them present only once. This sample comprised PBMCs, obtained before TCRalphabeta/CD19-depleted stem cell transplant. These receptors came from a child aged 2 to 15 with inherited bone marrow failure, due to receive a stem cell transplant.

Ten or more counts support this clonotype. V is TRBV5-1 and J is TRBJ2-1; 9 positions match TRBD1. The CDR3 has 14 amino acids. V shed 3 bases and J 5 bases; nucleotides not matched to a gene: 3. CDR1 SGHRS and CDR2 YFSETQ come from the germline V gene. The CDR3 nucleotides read TGCGCCAGCAGCTCACAGGGGGCGCACAATGAGCAGTTCTTC. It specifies CASSSQGAHNEQFF.

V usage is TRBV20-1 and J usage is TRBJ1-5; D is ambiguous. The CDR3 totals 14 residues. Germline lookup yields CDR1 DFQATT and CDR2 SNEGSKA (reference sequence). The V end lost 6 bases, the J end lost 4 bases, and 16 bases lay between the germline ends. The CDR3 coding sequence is TGCAGTGCCCATGCCGGGAGGGTTAATCAGCCCCAGCATTTT. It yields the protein CSAHAGRVNQPQHF.

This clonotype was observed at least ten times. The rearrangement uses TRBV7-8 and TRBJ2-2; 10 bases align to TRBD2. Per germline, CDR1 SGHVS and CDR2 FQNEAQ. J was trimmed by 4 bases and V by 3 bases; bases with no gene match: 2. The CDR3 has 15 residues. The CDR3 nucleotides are TGTGCCAGCAGCTTCAGCGGGAGGGGCACCGGGGAGCTGTTTTTT. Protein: CASSFSGRGTGELFF.

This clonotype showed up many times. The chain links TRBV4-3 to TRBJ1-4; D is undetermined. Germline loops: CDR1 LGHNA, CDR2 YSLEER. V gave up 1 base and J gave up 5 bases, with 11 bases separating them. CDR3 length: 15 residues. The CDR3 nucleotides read TGCGCCAGCAGCCAAGGTTCAAGGCGGAATGAAAAACTGTTTTTT. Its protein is CASSQGSRRNEKLFF.

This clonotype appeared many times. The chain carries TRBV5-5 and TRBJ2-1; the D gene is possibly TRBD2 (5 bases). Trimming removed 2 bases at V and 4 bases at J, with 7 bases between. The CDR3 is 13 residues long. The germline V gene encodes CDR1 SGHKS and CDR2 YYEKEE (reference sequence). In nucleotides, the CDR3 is TGTGCCAGCAGCTTTCTAGCTTACAATGAGCAGTTCTTC. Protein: CASSFLAYNEQFF.

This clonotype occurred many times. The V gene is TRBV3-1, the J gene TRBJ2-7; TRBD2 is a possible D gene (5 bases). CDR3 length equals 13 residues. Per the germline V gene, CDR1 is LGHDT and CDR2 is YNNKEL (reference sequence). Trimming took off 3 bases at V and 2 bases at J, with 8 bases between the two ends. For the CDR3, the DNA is TGTGCCAGCAGCCAGCGAGGGACCTACGAGCAGTACTTC. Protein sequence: CASSQRGTYEQYF.

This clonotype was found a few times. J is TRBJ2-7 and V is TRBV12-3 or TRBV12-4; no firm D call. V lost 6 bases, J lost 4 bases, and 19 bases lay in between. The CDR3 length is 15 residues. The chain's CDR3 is CASSYAATTLYEQYF. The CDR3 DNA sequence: TGTGCCAGCAGCTACGCGGCGACGACCTTGTACGAGCAGTACTTC.

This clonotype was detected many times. The CDR3 DNA reads TGCAGTGCTAGAAAGGGCGGAAGCTCCTACGAGCAGTACTTC. Residues: CSARKGGSSYEQYF. V gene TRBV20-1 combines with J gene TRBJ2-7, with D uncertain. Germline V gene data show CDR1 as DFQATT and CDR2 as SNEGSKA (reference sequence). Trimming pared 2 bases from V and 0 bases from J, leaving 11 bases between. The CDR3 length is 14 residues.

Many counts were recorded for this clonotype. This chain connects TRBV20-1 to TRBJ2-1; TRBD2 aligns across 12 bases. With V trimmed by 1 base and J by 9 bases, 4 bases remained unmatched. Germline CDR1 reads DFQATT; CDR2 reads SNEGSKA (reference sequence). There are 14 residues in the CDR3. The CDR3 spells CSARGPSGRGEQFF. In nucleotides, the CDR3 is TGCAGTGCTAGAGGGCCTAGCGGGAGGGGTGAGCAGTTCTTC.

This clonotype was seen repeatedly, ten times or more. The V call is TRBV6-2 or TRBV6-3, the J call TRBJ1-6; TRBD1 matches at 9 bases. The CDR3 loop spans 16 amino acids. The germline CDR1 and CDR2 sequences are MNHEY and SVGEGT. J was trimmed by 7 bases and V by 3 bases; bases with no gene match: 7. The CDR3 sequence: CASSYPDRGTNSPLHF. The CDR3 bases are TGTGCCAGCAGTTATCCGGACAGGGGTACCAATTCACCCCTCCACTTT.

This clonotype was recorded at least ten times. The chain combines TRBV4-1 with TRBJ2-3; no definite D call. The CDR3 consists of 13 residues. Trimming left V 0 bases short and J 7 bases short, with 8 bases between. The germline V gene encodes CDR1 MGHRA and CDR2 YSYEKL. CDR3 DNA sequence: TGCGCCAGCAGCCAAGAAAGGAGCCATACGCAGTATTTT. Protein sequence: CASSQERSHTQYF.

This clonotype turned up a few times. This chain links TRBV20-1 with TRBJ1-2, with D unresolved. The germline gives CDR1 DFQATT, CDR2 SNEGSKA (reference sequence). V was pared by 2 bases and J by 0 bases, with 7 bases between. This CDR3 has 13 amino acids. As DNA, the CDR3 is TGCAGTGCTAGACCTTCAGCTAACTATGGCTACACCTTC. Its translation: CSARPSANYGYTF.

CDR3 sequence: CAWSAGLYTDTQYF. The CDR3 DNA sequence: TGTGCCTGGAGTGCAGGGCTGTACACAGATACGCAGTATTTT. The rearrangement joins TRBV30 to TRBJ2-3; D may be TRBD1 (5 bases). The CDR3 sequence is 14 residues long. The V end lost 1 base, the J end lost 2 bases, and 10 bases lay between the germline ends. Germline loops: CDR1 GTSNPN, CDR2 SVGIG (reference sequence).

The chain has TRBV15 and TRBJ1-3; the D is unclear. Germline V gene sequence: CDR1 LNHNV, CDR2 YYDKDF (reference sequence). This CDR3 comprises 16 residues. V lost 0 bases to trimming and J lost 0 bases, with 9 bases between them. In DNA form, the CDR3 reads TGTGCCACCAGCAGAGACCCCCCATACTCTGGAAACACCATATATTTT. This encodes CATSRDPPYSGNTIYF.

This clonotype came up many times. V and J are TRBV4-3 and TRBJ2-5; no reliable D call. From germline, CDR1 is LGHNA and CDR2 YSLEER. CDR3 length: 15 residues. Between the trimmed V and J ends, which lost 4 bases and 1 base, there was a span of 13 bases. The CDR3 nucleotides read TGCGCCAGCAGCCCAAACTGGAGAGCCCAAGAGACCCAGTACTTC. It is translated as CASSPNWRAQETQYF.

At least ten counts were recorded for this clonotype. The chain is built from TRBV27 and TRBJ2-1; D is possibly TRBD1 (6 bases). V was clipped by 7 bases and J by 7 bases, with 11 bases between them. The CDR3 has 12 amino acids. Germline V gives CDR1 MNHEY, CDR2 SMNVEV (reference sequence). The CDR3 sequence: CASMDRFNEQFF. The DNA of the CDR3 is TGTGCCAGCATGGACAGATTTAATGAGCAGTTCTTC.

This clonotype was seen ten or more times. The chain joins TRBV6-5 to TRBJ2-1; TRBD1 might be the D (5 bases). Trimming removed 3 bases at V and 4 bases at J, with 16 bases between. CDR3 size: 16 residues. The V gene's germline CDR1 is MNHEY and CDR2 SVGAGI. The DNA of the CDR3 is TGTGCCAGCAGTTATGACAGCCTATGGCAATACAATGAGCAGTTCTTC. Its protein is CASSYDSLWQYNEQFF.

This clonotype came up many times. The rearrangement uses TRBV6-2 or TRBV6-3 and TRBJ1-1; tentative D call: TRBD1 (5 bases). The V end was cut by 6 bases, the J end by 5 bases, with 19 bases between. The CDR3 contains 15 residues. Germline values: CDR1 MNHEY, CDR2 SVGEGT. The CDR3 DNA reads TGTGCCAGCAGCCCCCCAAAAAACAGGACAACTGAAGCTTTCTTT. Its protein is CASSPPKNRTTEAFF.

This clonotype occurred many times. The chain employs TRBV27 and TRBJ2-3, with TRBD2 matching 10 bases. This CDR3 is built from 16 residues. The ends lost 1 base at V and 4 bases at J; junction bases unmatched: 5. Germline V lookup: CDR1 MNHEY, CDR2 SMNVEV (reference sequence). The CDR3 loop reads CASSLWLAGEPDTQYF. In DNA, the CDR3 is TGTGCCAGCAGTTTATGGCTAGCGGGAGAACCAGATACGCAGTATTTT.

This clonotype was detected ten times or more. DNA for the CDR3: TGTGCCAGCAGCTTAGAGTGGGGGGTAGATTCACCCCTCCACTTT. Its protein product is CASSLEWGVDSPLHF. This sequence joins TRBV7-9 and TRBJ1-6; TRBD1 is a possible D gene (5 bases). Deletions cut 1 base from V and 8 bases from J, with 12 bases between. Per the germline V gene, CDR1 is SEHNR and CDR2 is FQNEAQ (reference sequence). CDR3 size: 15 residues.

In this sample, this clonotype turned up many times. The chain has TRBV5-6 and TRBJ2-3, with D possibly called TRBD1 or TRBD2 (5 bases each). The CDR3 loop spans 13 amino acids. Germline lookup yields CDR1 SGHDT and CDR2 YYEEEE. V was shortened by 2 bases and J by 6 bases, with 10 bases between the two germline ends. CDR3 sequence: CASSLLGADTQYF. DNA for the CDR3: TGTGCCAGCAGCTTACTCGGGGCCGATACGCAGTATTTT.

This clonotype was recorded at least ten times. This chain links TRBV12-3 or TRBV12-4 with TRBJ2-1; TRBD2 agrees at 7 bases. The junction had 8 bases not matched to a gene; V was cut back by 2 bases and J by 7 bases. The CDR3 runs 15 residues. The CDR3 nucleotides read TGTGCCAGCAGTTTATTCGCGGGAGTTCAGAATGAGCAGTTCTTC. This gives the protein CASSLFAGVQNEQFF.

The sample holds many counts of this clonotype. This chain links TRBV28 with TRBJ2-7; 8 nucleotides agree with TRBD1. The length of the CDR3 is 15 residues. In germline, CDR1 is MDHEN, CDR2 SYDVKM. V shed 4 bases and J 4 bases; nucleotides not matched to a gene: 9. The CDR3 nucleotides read TGTGCCAGCAGTTACGCAGGACAGGGTTTATACGAGCAGTACTTC. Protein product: CASSYAGQGLYEQYF.

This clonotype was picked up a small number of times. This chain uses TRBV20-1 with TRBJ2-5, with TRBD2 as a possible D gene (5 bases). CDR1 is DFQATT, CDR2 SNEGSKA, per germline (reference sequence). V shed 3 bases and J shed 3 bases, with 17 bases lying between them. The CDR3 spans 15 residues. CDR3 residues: CSASIAPKGKETQYF. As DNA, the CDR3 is TGCAGTGCTAGTATAGCGCCCAAAGGGAAAGAGACCCAGTACTTC.

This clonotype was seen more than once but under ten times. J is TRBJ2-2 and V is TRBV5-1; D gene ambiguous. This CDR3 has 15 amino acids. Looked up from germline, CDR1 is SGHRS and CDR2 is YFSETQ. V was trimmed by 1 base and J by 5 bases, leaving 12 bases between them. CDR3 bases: TGCGCCAGCAGCTTGACCTCGGAAGGGACCGGGGAGCTGTTTTTT. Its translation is CASSLTSEGTGELFF. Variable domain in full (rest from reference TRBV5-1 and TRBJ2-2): KAGVTQTPRYLIKTRGQQVTLSCSPISGHRSVSWYQQTPGQGLQFLFEYFSETQRNKGNFPGRFSGRQFSNSRSEMNVSTLELGDSALYLCASSLTSEGTGELFFGEGSRLTVL.

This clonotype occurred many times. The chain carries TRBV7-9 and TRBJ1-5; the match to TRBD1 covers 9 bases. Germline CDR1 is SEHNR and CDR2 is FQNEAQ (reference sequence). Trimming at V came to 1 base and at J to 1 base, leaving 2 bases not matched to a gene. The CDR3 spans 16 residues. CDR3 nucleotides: TGTGCCAGCAGCTTAGGGGACAGGGACAGCAATCAGCCCCAGCATTTT. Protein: CASSLGDRDSNQPQHF.